This T cell receptor beta chain was sequenced in a study of T-cell reconstitution after alpha-beta-depleted transplantation in children. Study-wide results and caveats: About two months after transplant, alpha-beta T cells reportedly came from several hundred expanded graft clones.

Germline CDR1 is SEHNR and CDR2 is FQNEAQ (reference sequence). This CDR3 spans 16 amino acids. The V and J ends lost 6 bases and 7 bases, in that order; junction bases with no gene match: 10. This clonotype has at least ten counts. Its antigen remains unidentified. Unique molecular identifiers featured in how the TCRbeta library was prepared. TCRdb itself ran the PCR reads through MiXCR, one entry per CDR3 protein. The sample holds about 190,000 distinct CDR3 sequences, roughly 10% seen once. Material: PBMCs, obtained before TCRalphabeta/CD19-depleted stem cell transplant. This sequence joins TRBV7-9 and TRBJ1-5; 12 nucleotides line up with TRBD1. The sequence came from a boy aged 2 to 9 with acute myeloid leukemia, due to receive a stem cell transplant. The CDR3 DNA reads TGTGCCAGCAGTCCGGGACAGGGGGCGGGGGACCAGCCCCAGCATTTT. Amino acid sequence: CASSPGQGAGDQPQHF.